The present TCR beta chain was sequenced within a study of vaccination effects on CD4 cells after COVID-19. Study-wide background: Samples that were drawn after vaccination came a median of 72 days after the second dose. Findings and limits, study-wide: Common cold coronavirus cross-reactivity was shown by only 1 of 255 vaccine-induced clones in healthy vaccinees.

Sequencing followed a ViraFEST assay step that expanded antigen-specific CD4+ T cells with viral peptide pools. Subsequent to less than twelve days of culture, CD4+ T cells were isolated. Each person got two doses of an mRNA SARS-CoV-2 vaccine, BNT162b2 or mRNA-1273. Vaccinated participants had no history of SARS-CoV-2 infection and tested negative for nucleocapsid antibodies. Half of the medium was exchanged for IL-2 medium on both days 3 and 7. Remarks on this clone: As yet, its antigen is unknown.

Method: immunoSEQ multiplex PCR; TCRdb's copy keeps in-frame clones and lacks some. The sample has around 20,000 clones; more than 70% are singletons. Trimming left V 5 bases short and J 0 bases short, with 17 bases between. CDR1 is GTSNPN, CDR2 SVGIG, per germline (reference sequence). This CDR3 comprises 15 residues. The sequence came from a human donor who received a COVID-19 vaccine. The sequencing here drew on CD4+ T cells from PBMCs cultured with HCoV-229E spike peptides, taken after COVID-19 vaccination. The chain uses TRBV30 and TRBJ2-7; D gene ambiguous. The CDR3 DNA reads as TGTGCCTGGGCTTTGGGTTCGCAGAACTCCTACGAGCAGTACTTC. Its protein is CAWALGSQNSYEQYF.